This T cell receptor beta chain was captured by sequencing in a study of blood T cell repertoires in COVID-19. Some clones are missing from TCRdb's copy, which holds only in-frame ones; the method was immunoSEQ multiplex PCR. In the table there are some 190,000 clones, 70% to 90% of which are singletons. V gave up 0 bases and J gave up 3 bases, with 11 bases separating them. The CDR3 has 16 amino acids. Germline V gene data show CDR1 as MNHEY and CDR2 as SVGAGI. This rearrangement joins TRBV6-5 to TRBJ1-4; possible D gene TRBD1, 5 bases. The TCR sequence derives from a human donor with active or convalescent COVID-19. The donor label of this sample is uncertain. The material sequenced was peripheral blood. CDR3 nucleotides: TGTGCCAGCAGTTACTCTCCCACGGGGGCTAATGAAAAACTGTTTTTT. Its protein is CASSYSPTGANEKLFF.